A selection of T cell receptor beta chains follows, all from one sample in a study of OX40 agonist ivuxolimab in advanced cancers. Method: immunoSEQ multiplex PCR; TCRdb's copy keeps in-frame clones and lacks some. Among approximately 58,000 clones listed, approximately 91% were seen once. This specimen consisted of CD4+ or CD8+ T cells sorted from blood, obtained in a trial of the OX40 agonist ivuxolimab. The receptor set was obtained from an adult with an advanced solid tumor such as melanoma, head and neck, liver or kidney cancer. CDR3s include the opening cysteine and the closing phenylalanine or tryptophan. Each record gives: clone size, D gene, V gene, J gene, CDR3 DNA, CDR3 protein. The D gene is left open where the match is weak. Clone size is shown for a subset of rows, as once, few, many or a class of expanded clone.

.	TRBD1	TRBV7-2	TRBJ2-7	TGTGCCAGCAGCTCGCGTCCCGGGACAGGGAACGAGCAGTACTTC	CASSSRPGTGNEQYF
.	TRBD2	TRBV28	TRBJ2-7	TGTGCCAGCAGTATTCAGGTGCCCGGACTAGCGGGAGTGGTAGACTACGAGCAGTACTTC	CASSIQVPGLAGVVDYEQYF
.	.	TRBV19	TRBJ2-7	TGTGCCAGTAGTATAGATCTTGGGGAAACCTACGAGCAGTACTTC	CASSIDLGETYEQYF
once	.	TRBV7-9	TRBJ2-2	TGTGCCAGCAGCGGACAGAACACCGGGGAGCTGTTTTTT	CASSGQNTGELFF
.	.	TRBV28	TRBJ2-3	TGTGCCACTTCCGACGGTAGCACAGATACGCAGTATTTT	CATSDGSTDTQYF
few	TRBD1	TRBV19	TRBJ1-1	TGTGCCACCCTACAGGGGAGGACTGAAGCTTTCTTT	CATLQGRTEAFF
.	TRBD2	TRBV12-5	TRBJ2-5	TGTGCTAGTGGTTCTAGCGGGAGGCCAGAGACCCAGTACTTC	CASGSSGRPETQYF
.	TRBD2	TRBV4-3	TRBJ2-3	TGCGCCGGAAGACTAGCGGGACAAAGCACAGATACGCAGTATTTT	CAGRLAGQSTDTQYF
.	.	TRBV5-1	TRBJ2-1	TGCGCCAGCAGCTTGCCCGGCCAGATTAACAATGAGCAGTTCTTC	CASSLPGQINNEQFF
.	TRBD1	TRBV10-3	TRBJ2-3	TGTGCCATCAGTGATAGGGGGCAGGGAGATACGCAGTATTTT	CAISDRGQGDTQYF
few	TRBD1	TRBV18	TRBJ2-3	TGTGCCAGCTCACCTTCCGGGACAGGGACAGATACGCAGTATTTT	CASSPSGTGTDTQYF
.	.	TRBV12-2	TRBJ1-4	TGTGCAAGTCGCTTACCAGGGACTAATGAAAAACTGTTTTTT	CASRLPGTNEKLFF
.	.	TRBV11-2	TRBJ2-1	TGTGCCAGCAGCTTAGTGGAGGGGAATGAGCAGTTCTTC	CASSLVEGNEQFF
.	TRBD1	TRBV7-9	TRBJ1-2	TGTGCCAGCAGCTTCGGACAGGGGAATGGCTATGGCTACACCTTC	CASSFGQGNGYGYTF
.	.	TRBV7-2	TRBJ2-3	TGTGCCAGCAGCTTGTACTTGAGCACAGATACGCAGTATTTT	CASSLYLSTDTQYF
.	TRBD1	TRBV2	TRBJ2-7	TGTGCCAGTAAGGGACAGGTTGACTACGAGCAGTACTTC	CASKGQVDYEQYF
few	TRBD1	TRBV4-2	TRBJ2-4	TGTGCCAGCAGCCAAGGGACAGGGATAAACATTCAGTACTTC	CASSQGTGINIQYF
once	.	TRBV5-8	TRBJ2-7	TGTGCCAGCAGCCCATACAGGGATACCTCCTACGAGCAGTACTTC	CASSPYRDTSYEQYF
.	TRBD2	TRBV5-1	TRBJ2-2	TGCGCCAGCAGCTTGGTGGCTAGCGGGAGTAGTGGGGAGCTGTTTTTT	CASSLVASGSSGELFF
.	TRBD1	TRBV5-4	TRBJ2-1	TGTGCCAGCAGCTTCCGGGACAGGGGGGATAATGAGCAGTTCTTC	CASSFRDRGDNEQFF
once	.	TRBV28	TRBJ2-3	TGTGCCAGCAGTTTGGGGGGGGCGCGTTATACGCAGTATTTT	CASSLGGARYTQYF
.	.	TRBV7-9	TRBJ2-3	TGTGCCAGCAGTTCTTACGCGGTGGCAGATACGCAGTATTTT	CASSSYAVADTQYF
.	.	TRBV25-1	TRBJ1-2	TGTGCCAGCAGTGCCCAGACCCGAGGCTACACCTTC	CASSAQTRGYTF
.	.	TRBV5-1	TRBJ2-5	TGCGCCAGCACCCCGCTCGGGACCTCACAAGAGACCCAGTACTTC	CASTPLGTSQETQYF
once	.	TRBV4-2	TRBJ1-5	TGTGCCAGCAGCCAAGATTCGGGGGGGGGTTCGGATCAGCCCCAGCATTTT	CASSQDSGGGSDQPQHF
once	TRBD1	TRBV28	TRBJ1-2	TGTGCCAGCAGTACCAGGGACAGGCGGCGTGGCTATGGCTACACCTTC	CASSTRDRRRGYGYTF
.	.	TRBV28	TRBJ1-1	TGTGCCAGCACAAATGGGAACACTGAAGCTTTCTTT	CASTNGNTEAFF
once	.	TRBV5-5	TRBJ2-3	TGTGCCAGCAATCTCGCAGCGACTAGCACAGATACGCAGTATTTT	CASNLAATSTDTQYF
.	.	TRBV9	TRBJ2-1	TGTGCCAGCAGCGTAGTAGGGGGAGAGGAGCAGTTCTTC	CASSVVGGEEQFF
.	.	TRBV7-9	TRBJ2-5	TGTGCCAGCAGGGCTAGCCCCCAAGAGACCCAGTACTTC	CASRASPQETQYF
.	TRBD1	TRBV30	TRBJ1-1	TGTGCCTGGAGTGTACAGGGGACACGGCGAGCTTTCTTT	CAWSVQGTRRAFF
.	.	TRBV7-2	TRBJ1-2	TGTGCCAGCAGCCAGGGCGGGGTTGGCTACACCTTC	CASSQGGVGYTF
.	TRBD2	TRBV5-8	TRBJ2-7	TGTGCCAGCAGCCCCGGGACTAGCGGGATGAAGTACGAGCAGTACTTC	CASSPGTSGMKYEQYF
few	TRBD1	TRBV11-2	TRBJ2-5	TGTGCCAGCAGCCGGACGCAGGGGGCTTTTGAGACCCAGTACTTC	CASSRTQGAFETQYF
.	TRBD2	TRBV7-2	TRBJ2-1	TGTGCCAGCAGCTCGGGGGGACTTCGGAATGAGCAGTTCTTC	CASSSGGLRNEQFF
.	.	TRBV4-1	TRBJ2-3	TGCGCCAGCAGCCAAGTCCCCGGGAGAGGTCCAGATACGCAGTATTTT	CASSQVPGRGPDTQYF
few	.	TRBV30	TRBJ1-1	TGTGCCTGGAGCCACACAGGGAACACTGAAGCTTTCTTT	CAWSHTGNTEAFF
.	.	TRBV19	TRBJ1-5	TGTGCCAGTAGTATAGACGCACGAAGGGGCGCAAGGCAGCCCCAGCATTTT	CASSIDARRGARQPQHF
.	TRBD1	TRBV10-3	TRBJ2-7	TGTGCCATCAGTGAGTCTGTACAGGGGACCTACGAGCAGTACTTC	CAISESVQGTYEQYF
.	.	TRBV28	TRBJ2-5	TGTGCCAGCAGTGTAAGGCGAGAGACCCAGTACTTC	CASSVRRETQYF
.	TRBD1	TRBV7-2	TRBJ1-2	TGTGCCAGCAGCTTAGGCCCGGGACAGGGGGATGGCTACACCTTC	CASSLGPGQGDGYTF
few	TRBD1	TRBV6-1	TRBJ2-7	TGTGCCAGCAGTGAATGGGGACAGGGGGCCTACGAGCAGTACTTC	CASSEWGQGAYEQYF
.	TRBD1	TRBV28	TRBJ1-1	TGTGCCAGCACCAAAACAGGGGGTAACACTGAAGCTTTCTTT	CASTKTGGNTEAFF
.	.	TRBV20-1	TRBJ2-1	TGCAGTGCTAGACCAGGAGGGTTCTTC	CSARPGGFF
.	.	TRBV29-1	TRBJ1-5	TGCAGCTTTGGCGGGACCGCCGAGGGGCCCCAGCATTTT	CSFGGTAEGPQHF
once	.	TRBV2	TRBJ1-6	TGTGCCAGCAGTGAAGTGACCTTAAGGCGGGTGAGCTCACCCCTCCACTTT	CASSEVTLRRVSSPLHF